This is a list of T cell receptor beta chains from one sample in a study of graft-versus-host responses after intestinal transplantation. Sequencing used immunoSEQ multiplex PCR; TCRdb keeps in-frame clones, though not all of them. The top ten clones hold about 2.6% of a sample with approximately 15,000 clones, approximately 28% of them seen once. Sequencing was performed on alloreactive CD8+ T cells from a mixed lymphocyte reaction culture, taken before intestinal transplant. These TCRs come from a human patient who received an intestinal transplant. CDR3s leave out the opening cysteine and the closing phenylalanine or tryptophan. The D gene is left open where the match is weak. The size entry is marked missing in some rows and otherwise reads once, few, many or a size class.

v_gene: TRBV15
j_gene: TRBJ2-7
abundance: .
d_gene: .
CDR3aa: ATSRGYEQY

v_gene: TRBV18
j_gene: TRBJ1-2
abundance: .
d_gene: TRBD1
CDR3aa: ASSTRTGPFLGYT

v_gene: TRBV5-6
j_gene: TRBJ2-2
abundance: few
d_gene: TRBD2
CDR3aa: ASSLDRGVNTGELF

v_gene: TRBV4-1
j_gene: TRBJ1-2
abundance: .
d_gene: .
CDR3aa: ASSQVEGLNYGYT

v_gene: TRBV5-1
j_gene: TRBJ2-3
abundance: few
d_gene: .
CDR3aa: ASSLETGTDTQY

v_gene: TRBV6-1
j_gene: TRBJ2-2
abundance: medium-sized
d_gene: .
CDR3aa: ASSEVGWVAGATGELF

v_gene: TRBV10-3
j_gene: TRBJ1-5
abundance: .
d_gene: .
CDR3aa: AISEVGHVINQPQH

v_gene: TRBV7-6
j_gene: TRBJ2-1
abundance: .
d_gene: TRBD1
CDR3aa: ASSGQQGVSYNEQF

v_gene: TRBV18
j_gene: TRBJ2-7
abundance: .
d_gene: .
CDR3aa: ASSLNRARREY

v_gene: TRBV27
j_gene: TRBJ2-3
abundance: .
d_gene: .
CDR3aa: ASSLYWASASTDTQY

v_gene: TRBV4-1
j_gene: TRBJ2-7
abundance: .
d_gene: TRBD1
CDR3aa: ASSSDPGQVYEQY

v_gene: TRBV11-2
j_gene: TRBJ1-2
abundance: .
d_gene: .
CDR3aa: ASSLDLANYGYT

v_gene: TRBV5-6
j_gene: TRBJ2-1
abundance: medium-sized
d_gene: .
CDR3aa: ASSDRTEDEQF

v_gene: TRBV4-1
j_gene: TRBJ2-7
abundance: medium-sized
d_gene: .
CDR3aa: ASSPPSSYEQY

v_gene: TRBV11-1
j_gene: TRBJ2-1
abundance: .
d_gene: TRBD1
CDR3aa: ASSPWTGTYNEQF

v_gene: TRBV5-1
j_gene: TRBJ2-7
abundance: large
d_gene: TRBD2
CDR3aa: ASSFGTSSYEQY

v_gene: TRBV4-1
j_gene: TRBJ1-2
abundance: few
d_gene: .
CDR3aa: ASSQDLGYGYT

v_gene: TRBV14
j_gene: TRBJ2-7
abundance: .
d_gene: TRBD2
CDR3aa: ASSQSVRGLAHWGQY

v_gene: TRBV6-6
j_gene: TRBJ1-1
abundance: .
d_gene: .
CDR3aa: ASSYSGGRGTEAF

v_gene: TRBV5-1
j_gene: TRBJ2-3
abundance: .
d_gene: .
CDR3aa: ASSTRRWWWGTDTQY

v_gene: TRBV6-5
j_gene: TRBJ2-7
abundance: .
d_gene: TRBD2
CDR3aa: ASSSGTMGLEQY

v_gene: TRBV7-9
j_gene: TRBJ2-3
abundance: few
d_gene: .
CDR3aa: ASSFGRPDTQY

v_gene: TRBV19
j_gene: TRBJ2-7
abundance: .
d_gene: .
CDR3aa: ASSFRPDEQY

v_gene: TRBV28
j_gene: TRBJ2-3
abundance: medium-sized
d_gene: .
CDR3aa: ASSLDQGTLTDTQY

v_gene: TRBV2
j_gene: TRBJ1-2
abundance: .
d_gene: TRBD1
CDR3aa: ASSDVGTAYGYT

v_gene: TRBV7-9
j_gene: TRBJ2-3
abundance: .
d_gene: .
CDR3aa: ASSFASDTDTQY

v_gene: TRBV2
j_gene: TRBJ1-2
abundance: .
d_gene: .
CDR3aa: AMGTFYGYT